Below are 20 T cell receptor beta chains sequenced from a single sample in a study of T cell responses to AZD1222 COVID-19 vaccine. Sequenced by immunoSEQ multiplex PCR; TCRdb stores in-frame clones only, minus some. The data contain about 93,000 clones, 80% to 90% of them seen just once; the ten biggest clones take up about 6%. The specimen was peripheral blood, collected on day 0 of AZD1222 vaccination. The receptors come from an adult in good health.

Here the CDR3 reads CASSRPGLGGSGNTIYF. Written as DNA, the CDR3 is TGTGCCAGCAGCCGCCCTGGACTCGGGGGCTCTGGAAACACCATATATTTT. The rearrangement joins TRBV7-2 to TRBJ1-3; D is perhaps TRBD1 (5 bases). The CDR3 sequence is 17 residues long. The germline gives CDR1 SGHTA, CDR2 FQGNSA. V was trimmed by 5 bases and J by 0 bases, leaving 17 bases between them.

The chain couples TRBV7-6 to TRBJ2-7; 8 bases are shared with TRBD2. The CDR3 extends over 12 amino acids. Losses at the gene ends were 5 bases for V and 12 bases for J; bases not matched to a gene: 9. The V gene's germline CDR1 is SGHVS and CDR2 FNYEAQ. The CDR3 region is CASSEGGTRLYF. The DNA for the CDR3 is TGTGCCAGCAGCGAAGGGGGGACTAGACTGTACTTC.

The J gene is TRBJ2-7, the V gene TRBV7-2; 7 bases map to TRBD1. This CDR3 has 15 residues. Germline trimming cut 5 bases from V and 3 bases from J; bases unmatched to any gene: 10. CDR1 is SGHTA and CDR2 is FQGNSA in the germline V gene. The chain's CDR3 is CASSLAGTAFYEQYF. The CDR3 nucleotides read TGTGCCAGCAGCCTCGCCGGGACAGCGTTCTACGAGCAGTACTTC.

The chain combines TRBV5-1 with TRBJ1-2; D gene unclear. Germline CDR1 is SGHRS and CDR2 is YFSETQ. CDR3 length: 14 amino acids. Trimming took off 0 bases at V and 6 bases at J, with 12 bases between the two ends. The CDR3 nucleotides are TGCGCCAGCAGCTTGGCAGGCATTCTGGATGGCTACACCTTC. Translation: CASSLAGILDGYTF.

The chain combines TRBV5-6 with TRBJ1-2; tentatively, D is TRBD1 (5 bases). The CDR3 contains 13 residues. CDR1 is SGHDT and CDR2 is YYEEEE in the germline V gene. V lost 0 bases and J 13 bases, leaving 16 bases between the germline ends. The CDR3 DNA reads as TGTGCCAGCAGCTTGGGATGGTCAGGGCGGTCCACCTTC. Residues: CASSLGWSGRSTF.

The rearrangement joins TRBV6-2 or TRBV6-3 to TRBJ2-7; tentative D call: TRBD1 (5 bases). This CDR3 spans 14 amino acids. Between the trimmed V and J ends, which lost 5 bases and 3 bases, there was a span of 14 bases. Germline-derived CDR1 and CDR2 are MNHEY and SVGEGT. CDR3: CASSKQSQGYEQYF. The CDR3 DNA reads TGTGCCAGCAGTAAACAAAGCCAGGGCTACGAGCAGTACTTC.

V gene TRBV6-2 or TRBV6-3 combines with J gene TRBJ1-5, with D tentatively TRBD1 (5 bases). The CDR3 length is 13 residues. V was shortened by 0 bases and J by 11 bases, with 11 bases between the two germline ends. In germline, CDR1 is MNHEY, CDR2 SVGEGT. CDR3 nucleotide sequence: TGTGCCAGCAGTTACTCTCTGATCAGGGCCCAGCATTTT. Its translation: CASSYSLIRAQHF.

The chain joins TRBV30 to TRBJ1-6; a weak D match, TRBD1 (5 bases). V was pared by 2 bases and J by 7 bases, with 12 bases between. The CDR3 is made up of 14 amino acids. Germline values: CDR1 GTSNPN, CDR2 SVGIG (reference sequence). In DNA, the CDR3 is TGTGCCTGGAGTTCCGGGACTGTAAATTCACCCCTCCACTTT. Amino acids: CAWSSGTVNSPLHF.

Only a few counts were recorded for this clone. The V call is TRBV10-1, the J call TRBJ2-2, with D uncertain. Germline V gene data show CDR1 as WNHNN and CDR2 as SYGVQD (reference sequence). The length of the CDR3 is 13 residues. Trimming removed 5 bases from V and 0 bases from J, with 4 bases in between. The CDR3 spells CASSSTNTGELFF. The CDR3 DNA follows: TGCGCCAGCAGTTCCACGAACACCGGGGAGCTGTTTTTT.

For the CDR3, the DNA is TGCGCCAGCAGCTCAGTCTACAGGGGCGATCACGAGCAGTACTTC. Translated: CASSSVYRGDHEQYF. The chain recombines TRBV5-1 with TRBJ2-7; 7 bases line up with TRBD1. V shed 3 bases, J shed 5 bases, and the junction held 11 bases outside the gene matches. Germline CDR1 SGHRS, CDR2 YFSETQ. This CDR3 is built from 15 residues.

The chain joins TRBV7-2 to TRBJ1-6; D possibly corresponds to TRBD1 (5 bases). Per the germline V gene, CDR1 is SGHTA and CDR2 is FQGNSA. Trimming left V 6 bases short and J 8 bases short, with 14 bases between. The CDR3 loop spans 14 amino acids. CDR3 nucleotides: TGTGCCAGCAGGGTTAGCGGGGGTCATTCACCCCTCCACTTT. This encodes CASRVSGGHSPLHF.

This rearrangement joins TRBV25-1 to TRBJ1-1; no clear D. The V gene's germline CDR1 is MGHDK and CDR2 SYGVNS. Trimming took 2 bases from V and 6 from J, leaving 13 bases between them. CDR3 length equals 14 residues. CDR3 in DNA: TGTGCCAGCAGTGAACCGATCACCCGCCCTGAAGCTTTCTTT. It translates to CASSEPITRPEAFF.

J is TRBJ2-1 and V is TRBV4-2, with D possibly called TRBD1 or TRBD2 (7 bases each). CDR3 size: 19 residues. Per germline, CDR1 LGHNA and CDR2 YNFKEQ. V lost 0 bases and J 5 bases, leaving 23 bases between the germline ends. The CDR3 reads CASSQDTGEGAPMDNEQFF. CDR3 nucleotide sequence: TGTGCCAGCAGCCAAGATACCGGGGAGGGGGCGCCGATGGACAATGAGCAGTTCTTC.

This chain links TRBV2 with TRBJ2-5; D is possibly TRBD2 (5 bases). The V and J ends lost 6 bases and 4 bases respectively, with 12 bases between them. This CDR3 comprises 13 residues. Germline V gene lookup returns CDR1 SNHLY and CDR2 FYNNEI. CDR3 in DNA: TGTGCCAGCAGCCAACTAGAACGAGAGACCCAGTACTTC. It encodes CASSQLERETQYF.

The chain uses TRBV27 and TRBJ1-2, with D perhaps TRBD1 (5 bases). This CDR3 spans 13 amino acids. The V and J ends lost 4 bases and 7 bases respectively, with 13 bases between them. Germline V CDR1 and CDR2: MNHEY, SMNVEV (reference sequence). In DNA, the CDR3 is TGTGCCAGCAGTTCAAGTGTGAGGGGTGGCTACACCTTC. Amino acids: CASSSSVRGGYTF.

In this sample, this clone turned up a few times. The chain uses TRBV5-1 and TRBJ1-1; no firm D call. The CDR3 totals 14 residues. Germline V gene data show CDR1 as SGHRS and CDR2 as YFSETQ. The V end lost 0 bases, the J end lost 4 bases, and 10 bases lay between the germline ends. The CDR3 region is CASSLEAGSTEAFF. The CDR3 region has the DNA TGCGCCAGCAGCTTGGAGGCCGGGAGCACTGAAGCTTTCTTT.

This chain joins TRBV2 and TRBJ1-2, with D perhaps TRBD1 (5 bases). Trimming stripped 0 bases from V and 5 bases from J, with 13 bases between. The CDR3 sequence is 15 residues long. The germline CDR1 and CDR2 sequences are SNHLY and FYNNEI. CDR3 sequence (DNA): TGTGCCAGCAGTGAAGCGCTTTCAGGGCGGTATGGCTACACCTTC. Protein product: CASSEALSGRYGYTF.

The chain combines TRBV5-4 with TRBJ1-2, with D tentatively TRBD1 (6 bases). The germline V and J ends were trimmed by 2 bases and 8 bases, with 19 bases remaining between them. Germline CDR1 and CDR2: SGHNT and YYREEE (reference sequence). The CDR3 is made up of 15 amino acids. The CDR3 DNA sequence: TGTGCCAGCAGCTTTGGGAGCAGGGACAAAGAAGGCTACACCTTC. It is translated as CASSFGSRDKEGYTF.

The chain uses TRBV7-9 and TRBJ1-3; D unclear. The ends were cut back, 2 bases at V and 0 bases at J, with 5 bases in the middle. This CDR3 is 14 amino acids long. Germline V gene sequence: CDR1 SEHNR, CDR2 FQNEAQ (reference sequence). CDR3 coding DNA: TGTGCCAGCAGCTTAATCAACTCTGGAAACACCATATATTTT. This encodes CASSLINSGNTIYF.

This chain uses TRBV24-1 with TRBJ2-1; D tentatively fits TRBD1 or TRBD2 (6 bases each). Trimming left V 4 bases short and J 4 bases short, with 16 bases between. The germline gives CDR1 KGHDR, CDR2 SFDVKD. The CDR3 length is 16 residues. The DNA of the CDR3 is TGTGCCACCAGTGACCCCCGAGGGGGGTCTTACAATGAGCAGTTCTTC. Its translation: CATSDPRGGSYNEQFF.